This T cell receptor (beta chain) was documented in a study of cytomegalovirus exposure and HLA in healthy donors. Looked up from germline, CDR1 is MGHRA and CDR2 is YSYEKL. The CDR3 covers 13 residues. Deletions cut 2 bases from V and 8 bases from J, with 9 bases between. 60 Vbeta and 13 Jbeta primers were used in PCR. The table came from immunoSEQ multiplex PCR; TCRdb's copy has only in-frame clones and leaves some out. The data show more than 45,000 clones, with 65% to 80% seen just once and approximately 6% held by the top ten. Sequencing input: PBMCs. The chain uses TRBV4-1 and TRBJ1-4; a possible D gene is TRBD1 (5 bases). The TCR originated in a man under 40 in good health and CMV-seronegative. The CDR3 DNA is TGCGCCAGCAGCCAAACCTACAGGGAAAAACTGTTTTTT. Its protein product is CASSQTYREKLFF.